The 21 T cell receptor beta chains below come from one sample, sequenced in a study of shared clonotypes between healthy human individuals. Sequencing was performed with immunoSEQ multiplex PCR; in TCRdb, only in-frame clones are kept and a portion is missing. The sample carries 550,000 to 700,000 clones, 73% recorded once. Specimen: memory CD4+ T cells sorted from blood. Noted subset: CD45RA-negative fraction. The receptors shown here come from a woman aged 25 to 39 in good health.

This clone was detected a few times. V is TRBV5-1 and J is TRBJ2-7, with a tentative D call TRBD1 (5 bases). CDR1 SGHRS and CDR2 YFSETQ come from the germline V gene. CDR3 length: 16 amino acids. V dropped 0 bases and J dropped 6 bases, with 19 bases sitting between them. CDR3 sequence: CASSLGAVQGLAEQYF. DNA of the CDR3: TGCGCCAGCAGCTTGGGGGCTGTTCAGGGCCTCGCCGAGCAGTACTTC.

This chain joins TRBV6-5 and TRBJ2-2, with unresolved D. The V end lost 5 bases, the J end lost 6 bases, and 10 bases lay between the germline ends. The CDR3 loop spans 13 amino acids. Germline loops: CDR1 MNHEY, CDR2 SVGAGI. The CDR3 sequence: CASSPLRSGELFF. The CDR3 bases are TGTGCCAGCAGTCCTCTCAGGTCCGGGGAGCTGTTTTTT.

The chain links TRBV11-2 to TRBJ1-5, with 7 bases that match TRBD1. CDR3 size: 15 residues. V shed 2 bases, J shed 4 bases, and the junction held 5 bases outside the gene matches. The germline gives CDR1 SGHAT, CDR2 FQNNGV. The DNA of the CDR3 is TGTGCCAGCAGCTTAACTACAGGGGATAATCAGCCCCAGCATTTT. Translating it yields CASSLTTGDNQPQHF.

The chain uses TRBV19 and TRBJ1-4; D might be TRBD1 (6 bases). The CDR3 has 12 residues. V lost 7 bases and J 11 bases, leaving 14 bases between the germline ends. CDR1 is LNHDA, CDR2 SQIVND, per germline (reference sequence). This CDR3 reads CASTPDSRKLFF. CDR3 DNA sequence: TGTGCCAGTACCCCGGACAGCCGGAAACTGTTTTTT.

This chain joins TRBV5-1 and TRBJ2-2; D might be TRBD2 (6 bases). The CDR3 runs to 17 residues. Germline V gene data show CDR1 as SGHRS and CDR2 as YFSETQ. Trimming left V 3 bases short and J 3 bases short, with 18 bases between. The CDR3 sequence: CASSWGYTGEYTGELFF. The CDR3 region has the DNA TGCGCCAGCAGCTGGGGCTATACGGGGGAGTACACCGGGGAGCTGTTTTTT.

This chain joins TRBV7-9 and TRBJ1-1, with 7 bases fitting TRBD1. Germline trimming cut 6 bases from V and 11 bases from J; bases unmatched to any gene: 12. The CDR3 covers 13 residues. Per germline, CDR1 SEHNR and CDR2 FQNEAQ (reference sequence). In nucleotides, the CDR3 is TGTGCCAGCAGTCCCCCCGACAGGGCTGCGGCTTTCTTT. Translating gives CASSPPDRAAAFF.

The chain carries TRBV5-1 and TRBJ1-2, with D possibly matching TRBD1 (5 bases). Trimming took off 3 bases at V and 3 bases at J, with 18 bases between the two ends. This CDR3 has 16 amino acids. From germline, CDR1 is SGHRS and CDR2 YFSETQ. Here the CDR3 reads CASSSSGTLFDYGYTF. CDR3 nucleotide sequence: TGCGCCAGCAGCTCCTCTGGGACCTTATTCGACTATGGCTACACCTTC.

This chain uses TRBV7-6 with TRBJ2-1; D is unresolved. CDR1 is SGHVS and CDR2 is FNYEAQ in the germline V gene. The CDR3 is made up of 13 amino acids. V was shortened by 1 base and J by 4 bases, with 5 bases between the two germline ends. For the CDR3, the DNA is TGTGCCAGCAGCTTAGTGGGTTACAATGAGCAGTTCTTC. It codes for CASSLVGYNEQFF.

This clone was detected ten times or more. The V and J genes are TRBV2 and TRBJ2-1, with 10 bases lining up with TRBD2. CDR3 length equals 14 residues. Germline assignment: CDR1 SNHLY and CDR2 FYNNEI. The J segment lost 6 bases and the V segment lost 6 bases, leaving 5 bases of the junction unmatched. The CDR3 sequence is CASSGLAALNEQFF. The CDR3 DNA sequence: TGTGCCAGCAGCGGACTAGCGGCGCTCAATGAGCAGTTCTTC.

The chain carries TRBV2 and TRBJ1-4; unclear D gene. The V end was cut by 8 bases, the J end by 3 bases, with 16 bases between. The CDR3 runs to 15 residues. Germline V CDR1 and CDR2: SNHLY, FYNNEI. The CDR3 spells CASQSRGTANEKLFF. The CDR3 DNA reads TGTGCCAGCCAGAGCCGCGGCACGGCTAATGAAAAACTGTTTTTT.

V usage is TRBV5-1 and J usage is TRBJ2-7; D may correspond to TRBD1 or TRBD2 (6 bases each). CDR1 is SGHRS, CDR2 YFSETQ, per germline. With 2 bases removed from V and 0 bases from J, the gap between germline ends came to 9 bases. This CDR3 has 14 residues. The CDR3: CASSLGGTSYEQYF. The DNA of the CDR3 is TGCGCCAGCAGCTTAGGGGGGACCTCCTACGAGCAGTACTTC. Combining the CDR3 with reference TRBV5-1 and TRBJ2-7 gives the whole variable domain KAGVTQTPRYLIKTRGQQVTLSCSPISGHRSVSWYQQTPGQGLQFLFEYFSETQRNKGNFPGRFSGRQFSNSRSEMNVSTLELGDSALYLCASSLGGTSYEQYFGPGTRLTVT.

The rearrangement links TRBV18 to TRBJ2-7, with 11 bases that match TRBD1. Trimming cost V 8 bases and J 6 bases; bases outside gene matches: 6. Germline V gene lookup returns CDR1 KGHSH and CDR2 LQKENI. This CDR3 contains 13 residues. CDR3 amino acids: CASGIGTGGEQYF. CDR3 DNA sequence: TGTGCCAGCGGAATCGGGACAGGGGGCGAGCAGTACTTC.

The chain joins TRBV16 to TRBJ1-5; D is unclear. The V end was cut by 2 bases, the J end by 6 bases, with 14 bases between. Germline-derived CDR1 and CDR2 are KGHSY and FQNENV. CDR3 length equals 15 residues. The CDR3 spells CASSQDLRVGQPQHF. For the CDR3, the DNA is TGTGCCAGCAGCCAAGATCTGAGGGTAGGTCAGCCCCAGCATTTT.

V and J are TRBV4-1 and TRBJ1-1, with D hard to call. Germline CDR1 and CDR2: MGHRA and YSYEKL. The CDR3 consists of 14 residues. V gave up 3 bases and J gave up 6 bases, with 14 bases separating them. This CDR3 reads CASSQEFRVPEAFF. Written as DNA, the CDR3 is TGCGCCAGCAGCCAGGAATTTCGAGTCCCTGAAGCTTTCTTT.

This clone has more than one count but fewer than ten. V is TRBV27 and J is TRBJ2-7; D possibly corresponds to TRBD2 (5 bases). The CDR3 totals 15 residues. Germline V CDR1 and CDR2: MNHEY, SMNVEV (reference sequence). The ends were cut back, 3 bases at V and 5 bases at J, with 17 bases in the middle. This CDR3 is CASSFGPGYLDEQYF. DNA for the CDR3: TGTGCCAGCAGTTTTGGTCCGGGATATCTCGACGAGCAGTACTTC.

This clone showed up just a few times. The chain combines TRBV7-2 with TRBJ1-5; weak D call: TRBD1 (5 bases). This CDR3 is 16 amino acids long. CDR1 and CDR2 from the germline V gene are SGHTA and FQGNSA. The V end lost 4 bases, the J end lost 1 base, and 14 bases lay between the germline ends. The CDR3 DNA is TGTGCCAGCAGCTCCCGGGGTGGGACGAGCAATCAGCCCCAGCATTTT. Amino acids: CASSSRGGTSNQPQHF.

This clone was recorded a few times. The chain is built from TRBV13 and TRBJ1-2; 8 nucleotides line up with TRBD1. The germline CDR1 and CDR2 sequences are PRHDT and FYEKMQ (reference sequence). The CDR3 length is 14 residues. The V segment lost 4 bases and the J segment 4 bases; nucleotides outside the gene matches: 5. This CDR3 reads CASSSTTGVYGYTF. CDR3 DNA sequence: TGTGCCAGCAGCTCAACGACAGGGGTCTATGGCTACACCTTC.

The gene calls are TRBV11-2 and TRBJ1-2, with D unresolved. Germline values: CDR1 SGHAT, CDR2 FQNNGV. The CDR3 is 17 amino acids. Trimming stripped 1 base from V and 6 bases from J, with 21 bases between. In DNA, the CDR3 is TGTGCCAGCAGCTTAGGTACGGTCATGGGCAGAGATAATGGCTACACCTTC. This gives the protein CASSLGTVMGRDNGYTF.

The J gene is TRBJ1-2, the V gene TRBV19; TRBD1 is a possible D gene (5 bases). The CDR3 spans 15 residues. CDR1 is LNHDA and CDR2 is SQIVND in the germline V gene (reference sequence). V was clipped by 7 bases and J by 4 bases, with 19 bases between them. CDR3 DNA sequence: TGTGCCAGTACGCGGGACTCGGGCTTAGTCTATGGCTACACCTTC. It is translated as CASTRDSGLVYGYTF.

V is TRBV28 and J is TRBJ2-7, with 9 bases that match TRBD2. The junction had 5 bases not matched to a gene; V was cut back by 3 bases and J by 2 bases. The CDR3 contains 15 residues. CDR1 is MDHEN, CDR2 SYDVKM, per germline. The CDR3 region has the DNA TGTGCCAGCAGTTTGGATGGCGGGGGGGCCTACGAGCAGTACTTC. The encoded protein is CASSLDGGGAYEQYF.

This chain links TRBV28 with TRBJ1-1; 9 bases map to TRBD1. V lost 4 bases, J lost 0 bases, and 6 bases stayed unmatched. The CDR3 is 16 residues long. CDR1 MDHEN and CDR2 SYDVKM come from the germline V gene. The CDR3 nucleotides are TGTGCCAGCAGTTCGCTCGACAGGGGGATGAACACTGAAGCTTTCTTT. Protein sequence: CASSSLDRGMNTEAFF.